A single sample gave rise to the 27 T cell receptor beta chains below, sequenced in a study of a mutant IDH1 vaccine in newly diagnosed glioma. TCRdb's copy holds only in-frame clones and misses some; the assay was immunoSEQ multiplex PCR. The table includes about 84,000 clones, roughly four fifths detected once. Their target antigens are unknown. As to time point: week 47, end of study. A single vaccine dose contained 300 ug of mutant IDH1 20-mer peptide, and topical imiquimod was used with it. Sequences were derived from PBMCs, sampled from a glioma patient whose treatment included an IDH1 peptide vaccine. These receptors came from a man in his forties or fifties with glioma.

Note on this clone: The identical CDR3 is also encoded by other nucleotide sequences in the sample. The chain recombines TRBV30 with TRBJ2-5; TRBD1 is a possible D gene (5 bases). The CDR3 is 12 residues long. V was clipped by 2 bases and J by 2 bases, with 6 bases between them. Germline V gene sequence: CDR1 GTSNPN, CDR2 SVGIG (reference sequence). The CDR3: CAWSTGQETQYF. The DNA for the CDR3 is TGTGCCTGGAGTACAGGACAAGAGACCCAGTACTTC.

The V and J genes are TRBV15 and TRBJ2-5; unclear D gene. Germline V gene lookup returns CDR1 LNHNV and CDR2 YYDKDF (reference sequence). The CDR3 is made up of 14 amino acids. Trimming took off 0 bases at V and 2 bases at J, with 7 bases between the two ends. CDR3: CATSRDRAQETQYF. The CDR3 bases are TGTGCCACCAGCAGAGATCGAGCACAAGAGACCCAGTACTTC.

The rearrangement joins TRBV6-5 to TRBJ1-2; D is unclear. The CDR3 runs to 16 residues. V was cut by 2 bases and J by 4 bases, with 17 bases left in between. The V gene's germline CDR1 is MNHEY and CDR2 SVGAGI. CDR3: CASSYHLTGSSYGYTF. CDR3 nucleotides: TGTGCCAGCAGTTACCATTTGACGGGGAGTAGCTATGGCTACACCTTC.

This clone was seen just once. V gene TRBV5-6 combines with J gene TRBJ2-2; 9 bases line up with TRBD1. The CDR3 is made up of 16 amino acids. The germline gives CDR1 SGHDT, CDR2 YYEEEE. The trim removed 4 bases at V and 3 bases at J, leaving 7 bases unmatched. The CDR3 DNA is TGTGCCAGCAGCGTACCGGACAGGGGATACACCGGGGAGCTGTTTTTT. Protein: CASSVPDRGYTGELFF.

The V call is TRBV7-6, the J call TRBJ1-6; possibly TRBD1 for D (6 bases). This CDR3 spans 17 amino acids. V was clipped by 1 base and J by 5 bases, with 15 bases between them. Germline values: CDR1 SGHVS, CDR2 FNYEAQ. CDR3 in amino acids: CASSLVGRGINNSPLHF. CDR3 bases: TGTGCCAGCAGCTTAGTAGGCAGGGGAATTAATAATTCACCCCTCCACTTT.

V usage is TRBV29-1 and J usage is TRBJ2-7; 8 nucleotides match TRBD1. Per germline, CDR1 SQVTM and CDR2 ANQGSEA. V lost 4 bases to trimming and J lost 3 bases; unmatched junction nucleotides: 8. The length of the CDR3 is 14 residues. CDR3 in DNA: TGCAGCGTTGCTCCGACAGGGGTAAACTACGAGCAGTACTTC. Amino acid sequence: CSVAPTGVNYEQYF.

The chain couples TRBV5-1 to TRBJ2-7; 9 positions match TRBD1. CDR3 size: 14 residues. The J segment lost 4 bases and the V segment lost 8 bases, leaving 10 bases of the junction unmatched. The germline CDR1 and CDR2 sequences are SGHRS and YFSETQ. The CDR3 DNA reads as TGCGCCAGTACTACGGGACAGGGCGGGTACGAGCAGTACTTC. This codes for CASTTGQGGYEQYF.

The chain uses TRBV12-5 and TRBJ1-5, with D tentatively TRBD1 (5 bases). V dropped 3 bases and J dropped 3 bases, with 21 bases sitting between them. This CDR3 contains 18 residues. Germline loops: CDR1 LGHNT, CDR2 FRNRAP. The CDR3 reads CASGFVGTAAQINQPQHF. The CDR3 nucleotides are TGTGCTAGTGGTTTTGTGGGGACCGCAGCTCAAATCAATCAGCCCCAGCATTTT.

The J gene is TRBJ2-3, the V gene TRBV9; 7 bases are shared with TRBD2. CDR1 SGDLS and CDR2 YYNGEE come from the germline V gene. The junction had 5 bases not matched to a gene; V was cut back by 0 bases and J by 4 bases. The length of the CDR3 is 15 residues. The chain's CDR3 is CASSVGGAGPDTQYF. Written as DNA, the CDR3 is TGTGCCAGCAGCGTAGGAGGAGCGGGGCCAGATACGCAGTATTTT. The whole variable domain, remainder taken from reference TRBV9 and TRBJ2-3, is DSGVTQTPKHLITATGQRVTLRCSPRSGDLSVYWYQQSLDQGLQFLIQYYNGEERAKGNILERFSAQQFPDLHSELNLSSLELGDSALYFCASSVGGAGPDTQYFGPGTRLTVL.

As to this clone: Other DNA sequences in the sample encode the same CDR3. This chain connects TRBV29-1 to TRBJ2-4; no clear D. The V and J ends lost 5 bases and 0 bases respectively, with 11 bases between them. The CDR3 is made up of 14 amino acids. Looked up from germline, CDR1 is SQVTM and CDR2 is ANQGSEA. The CDR3 nucleotides are TGCAGCGTTAGGGCACGTTTAGCCAAAAACATTCAGTACTTC. Translation gives CSVRARLAKNIQYF. The variable domain in full, completed from reference TRBV29-1 and TRBJ2-4, reads SAVISQKPSRDICQRGTSLTIQCQVDSQVTMMFWYRQQPGQSLTLIATANQGSEATYESGFVIDKFPISRPNLTFSTLTVSNMSPEDSSIYLCSVRARLAKNIQYFGAGTRLSVL.

In its sample, this clone was seen a few times. The V and J genes are TRBV14 and TRBJ1-2; unclear D gene. This CDR3 region has 14 residues. Looked up from germline, CDR1 is SGHDN and CDR2 is FVKESK. V dropped 1 base and J dropped 4 bases, with 10 bases sitting between them. CDR3 protein: CASSQVGGSYGYTF. The CDR3 DNA reads as TGTGCCAGCAGCCAAGTCGGAGGAAGCTATGGCTACACCTTC.

This clone has only one observation. The chain has TRBV21-1 and TRBJ1-2; the D call in the table, TRBD1, was not verified against the DNA. TRBV21-1 is a pseudogene locus. CDR3 size: 15 residues. CDR3 nucleotide sequence: TGTGCCAGCAGCAGGGTTCCGGGACAGGGAGGCGGCTACACCTTC. This gives the protein CASSRVPGQGGGYTF.

The chain uses TRBV5-4 and TRBJ2-6; D gene ambiguous. The CDR3 is made up of 15 amino acids. V was shortened by 0 bases and J by 2 bases, with 6 bases between the two germline ends. Germline V gene sequence: CDR1 SGHNT, CDR2 YYREEE (reference sequence). The chain's CDR3 is CASSLVVPGANVLTF. The CDR3 DNA follows: TGTGCCAGCAGCTTGGTTGTCCCTGGGGCCAACGTCCTGACTTTC.

The chain couples TRBV9 to TRBJ2-3, with D tentatively TRBD2 (6 bases). CDR3 length: 13 residues. V dropped 4 bases and J dropped 8 bases, with 14 bases sitting between them. Germline V gives CDR1 SGDLS, CDR2 YYNGEE. CDR3 amino acids: CASSSPGTSTQYF. DNA of the CDR3: TGTGCCAGCAGCTCACCTGGGACTTCTACGCAGTATTTT.

The rearrangement joins TRBV11-3 to TRBJ2-5, with 8 positions matching TRBD1. This CDR3 has 15 residues. V trimming: 1 base; J trimming: 5 bases; junction bases outside the gene matches: 6. Germline-derived CDR1 and CDR2 are SGHNT and YENEEA. The CDR3 nucleotides are TGTGCCAGCAGCTTAGGGACAGGGCCGCATGAGACCCAGTACTTC. Translated: CASSLGTGPHETQYF.

This clone showed up just a few times. J is TRBJ1-1 and V is TRBV30; 8 nucleotides align to TRBD1. CDR1 and CDR2 (germline): GTSNPN, SVGIG (reference sequence). With V trimmed by 4 bases and J by 6 bases, 7 bases remained unmatched. This CDR3 has 13 residues. The CDR3 nucleotides read TGTGCCTGGACAGGGGGCAGGGGCGCTGAAGCTTTCTTT. Its protein product is CAWTGGRGAEAFF.

The J gene is TRBJ2-7, the V gene TRBV19; TRBD1 aligns across 9 bases. The CDR3 has 16 residues. V shed 6 bases and J 4 bases; nucleotides not matched to a gene: 13. Per germline, CDR1 LNHDA and CDR2 SQIVND (reference sequence). CDR3 sequence reads: CASRLATGTGRYEQYF. CDR3 coding DNA: TGTGCCAGTAGACTGGCGACCGGGACAGGGAGGTACGAGCAGTACTTC.

V usage is TRBV19 and J usage is TRBJ1-2; D not resolved. The CDR3 contains 13 residues. Trimming pared 3 bases from V and 4 bases from J, leaving 9 bases between. Germline loops: CDR1 LNHDA, CDR2 SQIVND (reference sequence). CDR3 sequence reads: CASSMGLGYGYTF. CDR3 coding DNA: TGTGCCAGTAGTATGGGTCTGGGCTATGGCTACACCTTC.

The gene calls are TRBV29-1 and TRBJ1-2, with a possible D match to TRBD1 (5 bases). This CDR3 has 10 amino acids. V lost 4 bases, J lost 8 bases, and 8 bases lay in between. Germline lookup yields CDR1 SQVTM and CDR2 ANQGSEA. CDR3 region: CSVGDEGYTF. Written as DNA, the CDR3 is TGCAGCGTTGGGGACGAGGGCTACACCTTC.

The rearrangement uses TRBV7-2 and TRBJ2-5; D ambiguous. This CDR3 comprises 13 residues. The germline V gene has CDR1 SGHTA and CDR2 FQGNSA. V lost 4 bases, J lost 1 base, and 7 bases lay in between. Written as DNA, the CDR3 is TGTGCCAGCAGCTACCCCGGCCAAGAGACCCAGTACTTC. The encoded protein is CASSYPGQETQYF.

CDR3 residues: CASSYLGSYEQYF. The CDR3 coding sequence is TGTGCCAGCAGTTACCTCGGCTCCTACGAGCAGTACTTC. The chain links TRBV6-5 to TRBJ2-7; D uncertain. Germline CDR1 is MNHEY and CDR2 is SVGAGI. The V end was cut by 2 bases, the J end by 0 bases, with 5 bases between. This CDR3 is 13 amino acids long.

The chain uses TRBV19 and TRBJ2-2, with D unclear. CDR1 is LNHDA, CDR2 SQIVND, per germline (reference sequence). V lost 3 bases and J 6 bases, leaving 17 bases between the germline ends. The CDR3 consists of 16 residues. The CDR3: CASSIGRWTVSGELFF. CDR3 nucleotides: TGTGCCAGTAGTATCGGACGTTGGACCGTATCCGGGGAGCTGTTTTTT.

The V and J genes are TRBV4-3 and TRBJ1-1; the D is unclear. The CDR3 is made up of 15 amino acids. Germline CDR1 LGHNA, CDR2 YSLEER. V gave up 0 bases and J gave up 1 base, with 9 bases separating them. This chain's CDR3 is CASSQDLDGNTEAFF. The CDR3 DNA reads TGCGCCAGCAGCCAAGATCTCGACGGGAACACTGAAGCTTTCTTT.

The V gene is TRBV11-2, the J gene TRBJ1-4, with D unclear. Trimming pared 0 bases from V and 11 bases from J, leaving 10 bases between. The CDR3 length is 13 residues. Germline V gene sequence: CDR1 SGHAT, CDR2 FQNNGV. CDR3 nucleotide sequence: TGTGCCAGCAGCTTAGATCCGGGCCTGAAACTGTTTTTT. Encoded protein: CASSLDPGLKLFF.

The sample holds one count of this clone. The rearrangement joins TRBV18 to TRBJ2-2; TRBD1 is a possible D gene (6 bases). Germline V gene lookup returns CDR1 KGHSH and CDR2 LQKENI. The CDR3 spans 15 residues. V lost 6 bases and J lost 4, with 15 bases in between. CDR3 nucleotide sequence: TGTGCCAGCTCGCACGACAGGTTGGGCACCGGGGAGCTGTTTTTT. Translated, it gives CASSHDRLGTGELFF.

The V call is TRBV29-1, the J call TRBJ2-3; TRBD2 matches 7 bases. The germline V gene has CDR1 SQVTM and CDR2 ANQGSEA. V lost 6 bases, J lost 4 bases, and 13 bases stayed unmatched. CDR3 size: 15 residues. CDR3 nucleotide sequence: TGCAGCGTCCCCACGCGCGGGAGTACCGCAGATACGCAGTATTTT. It is translated as CSVPTRGSTADTQYF.

The chain has TRBV7-9 and TRBJ1-1; TRBD1 might be the D (6 bases). The germline V and J ends were trimmed by 7 bases and 1 base, with 13 bases remaining between them. The CDR3 spans 14 residues. The germline V gene has CDR1 SEHNR and CDR2 FQNEAQ (reference sequence). The CDR3 DNA reads TGTGCCAGCAACCCGGTACAGGGGAACACTGAAGCTTTCTTT. Protein product: CASNPVQGNTEAFF. Supplemented by reference TRBV7-9 and TRBJ1-1, the full variable domain reads DTGVSQNPRHKITKRGQNVTFRCDPISEHNRLYWYRQTLGQGPEFLTYFQNEAQLEKSRLLSDRFSAERPKGSFSTLEIQRTEQGDSAMYLCASNPVQGNTEAFFGQGTRLTVV.